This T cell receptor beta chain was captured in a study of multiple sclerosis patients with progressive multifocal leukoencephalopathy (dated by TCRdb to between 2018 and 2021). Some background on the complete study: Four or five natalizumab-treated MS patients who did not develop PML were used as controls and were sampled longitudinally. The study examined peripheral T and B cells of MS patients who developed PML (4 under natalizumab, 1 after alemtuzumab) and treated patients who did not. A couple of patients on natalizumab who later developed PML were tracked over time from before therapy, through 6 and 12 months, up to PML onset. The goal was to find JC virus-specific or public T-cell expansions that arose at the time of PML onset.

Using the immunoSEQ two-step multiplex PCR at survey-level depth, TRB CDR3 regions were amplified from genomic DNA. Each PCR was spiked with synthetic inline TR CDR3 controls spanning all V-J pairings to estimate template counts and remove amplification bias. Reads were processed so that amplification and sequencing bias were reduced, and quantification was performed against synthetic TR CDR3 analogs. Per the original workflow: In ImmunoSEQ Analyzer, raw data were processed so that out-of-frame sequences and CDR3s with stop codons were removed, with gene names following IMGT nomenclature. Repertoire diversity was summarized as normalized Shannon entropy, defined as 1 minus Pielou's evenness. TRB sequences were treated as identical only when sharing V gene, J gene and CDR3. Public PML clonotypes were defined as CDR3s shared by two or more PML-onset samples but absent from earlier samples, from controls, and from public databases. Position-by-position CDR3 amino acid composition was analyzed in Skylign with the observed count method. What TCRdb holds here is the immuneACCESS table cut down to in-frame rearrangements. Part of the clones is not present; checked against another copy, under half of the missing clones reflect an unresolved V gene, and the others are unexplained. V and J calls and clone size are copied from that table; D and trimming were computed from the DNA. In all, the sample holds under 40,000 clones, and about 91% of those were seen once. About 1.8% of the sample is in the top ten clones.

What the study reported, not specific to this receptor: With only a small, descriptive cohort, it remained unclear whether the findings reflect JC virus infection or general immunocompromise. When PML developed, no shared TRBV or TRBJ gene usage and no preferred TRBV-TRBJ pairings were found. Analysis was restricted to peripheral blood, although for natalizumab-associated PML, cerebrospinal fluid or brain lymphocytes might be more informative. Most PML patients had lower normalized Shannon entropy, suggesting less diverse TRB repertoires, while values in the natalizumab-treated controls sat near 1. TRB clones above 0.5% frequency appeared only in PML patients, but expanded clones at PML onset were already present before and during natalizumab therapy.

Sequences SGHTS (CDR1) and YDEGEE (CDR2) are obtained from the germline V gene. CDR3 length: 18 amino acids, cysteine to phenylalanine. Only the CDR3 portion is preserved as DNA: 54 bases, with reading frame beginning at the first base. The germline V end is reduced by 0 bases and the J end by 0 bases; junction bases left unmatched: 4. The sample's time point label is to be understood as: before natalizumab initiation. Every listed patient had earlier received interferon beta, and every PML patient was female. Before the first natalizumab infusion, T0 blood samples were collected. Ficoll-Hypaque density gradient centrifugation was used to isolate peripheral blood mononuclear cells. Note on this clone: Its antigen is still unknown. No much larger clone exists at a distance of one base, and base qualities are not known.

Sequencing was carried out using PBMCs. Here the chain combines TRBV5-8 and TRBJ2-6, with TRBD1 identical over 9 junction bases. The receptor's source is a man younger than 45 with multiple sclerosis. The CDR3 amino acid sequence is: CASSLGGTGSSGANVLTF. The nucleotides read TGTGCCAGCAGCTTGGGCGGGACAGGGTCCTCTGGGGCCAACGTCCTGACTTTC.